The entry below gives a single TCR beta chain sequence along with its context. The sample is drawn from a study of cytomegalovirus exposure and HLA in healthy donors. In the PCR, 60 Vbeta and 13 Jbeta primers were used. Using immunoSEQ multiplex PCR, the repertoire was profiled, and TCRdb retains in-frame clones only, with some absent. The table has about 190,000 clones, 70% to 75% seen once. Everyone who donated was a healthy bone marrow donor. Germline loops: CDR1 SGDLS, CDR2 YYNGEE. Trimming removed 0 bases from V and 2 bases from J, with 9 bases in between. There are 14 residues in the CDR3. The clonotype originates from a woman in her twenties or thirties in good health and CMV-seropositive. This sequence joins TRBV9 and TRBJ2-7, with D perhaps TRBD2 (5 bases). The sequenced sample was PBMCs. Here the CDR3 reads CASSVGLATYEQYF. The CDR3, as DNA: TGTGCCAGCAGCGTAGGATTAGCGACCTACGAGCAGTACTTC.